This paragraph reports one T cell receptor (beta chain). The target antigen is unknown. The record originates from a study of T-cell memory formation after mild COVID-19. Across the whole study: The TCR clusters were mostly specific to one donor. Findings of the study overall: Pre-infection memory showed some responding clones, and this suggested that cross-reactive memory joined. Most CD4+ clones that shrank were in CM and EM, while CD8+ ones turned up in EMRA.

V trimming: 4 bases; J trimming: 8 bases; junction bases outside the gene matches: 6. The CDR3 is 13 amino acids. Per the germline V gene, CDR1 is SGHDT and CDR2 is YYEEEE. One entry per CDR3 protein, called by TCRdb with MiXCR from the 5' RACE reads. The sample carries under 450,000 distinct CDR3 sequences, roughly 19% recorded once. Material for sequencing was PBMCs or a T cell subset sorted from them (not recorded which). The TCR sequence derives from a man aged 18 to 29 who had mild COVID-19 (a few samples of this study predate the infection). Cell type and time point are not known. The V call is TRBV5-6, the J call TRBJ1-2; the match to TRBD1 covers 9 bases. CDR3 sequence (DNA): TGTGCCAGCAGCGGAACAGGGGGCGCGGGCTACACCTTC. This codes for CASSGTGGAGYTF.